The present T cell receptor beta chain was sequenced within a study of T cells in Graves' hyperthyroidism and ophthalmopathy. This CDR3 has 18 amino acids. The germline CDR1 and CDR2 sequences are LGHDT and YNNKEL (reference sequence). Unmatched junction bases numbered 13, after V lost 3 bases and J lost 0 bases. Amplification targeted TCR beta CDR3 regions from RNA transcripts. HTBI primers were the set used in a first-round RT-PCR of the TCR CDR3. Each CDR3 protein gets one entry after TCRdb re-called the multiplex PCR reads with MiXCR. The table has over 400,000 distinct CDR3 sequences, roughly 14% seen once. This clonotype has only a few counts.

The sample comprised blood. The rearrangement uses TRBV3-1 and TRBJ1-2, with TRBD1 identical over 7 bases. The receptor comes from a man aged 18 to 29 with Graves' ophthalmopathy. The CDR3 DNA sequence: TGTGCCAGCAGCCACTCCACGCTCCGGGACAGAGCTAACTATGGCTACACCTTC. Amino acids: CASSHSTLRDRANYGYTF.